Shown below are 5 T cell receptor beta chains from a single sample sequenced in a study of blood T cell repertoires in COVID-19. Sequencing used immunoSEQ multiplex PCR; TCRdb keeps in-frame clones, though not all of them. This sample has nearly 350,000 clones, with roughly 90% found just once. Sequencing was carried out using peripheral blood. The receptors were sampled from a woman aged 70-85 years with COVID-19, enrolled during active disease.

The chain uses TRBV7-2 and TRBJ2-7; no clear D. The V gene lost 1 base and the J gene lost 1 base, with 11 bases spanning the gap. The CDR3 sequence is 15 residues long. Germline assignment: CDR1 SGHTA and CDR2 FQGNSA. CDR3 sequence: CASSLDFASSYEQYF. CDR3 in DNA: TGTGCCAGCAGCTTAGATTTCGCCAGTTCCTACGAGCAGTACTTC.

This chain connects TRBV30 to TRBJ2-4; 9 nucleotides align to TRBD1. Germline V CDR1 and CDR2: GTSNPN, SVGIG (reference sequence). CDR3 length: 12 residues. J gave up 6 bases and V 8 bases, and 5 bases lay outside the gene matches. CDR3 sequence (DNA): TGTGCCCTTCCGGGACAGGGAAACATTCAGTACTTC. Translating it yields CALPGQGNIQYF.

The chain joins TRBV5-8 to TRBJ2-2, with TRBD1 matching 7 bases. J lost 4 bases, V lost 3 bases, and 6 bases had no gene match. The CDR3 covers 15 residues. Germline CDR1 SGHTS, CDR2 YDEGEE. The CDR3 bases are TGTGCCAGCAGCTGGCCCGGGACAGTCACCGGGGAGCTGTTTTTT. It is translated as CASSWPGTVTGELFF. The whole variable domain, remainder taken from reference TRBV5-8 and TRBJ2-2, is EAGVTQSPTHLIKTRGQQATLRCSPISGHTSVYWYQQALGLGLQFLLWYDEGEERNRGNFPPRFSGRQFPNYSSELNVNALELEDSALYLCASSWPGTVTGELFFGEGSRLTVL.

This clone was found a few times. The V gene is TRBV7-8, the J gene TRBJ2-7, with 7 bases aligning to TRBD1. The CDR3 totals 14 residues. CDR1 and CDR2 (germline): SGHVS, FQNEAQ. The junction had 10 bases not matched to a gene; V was cut back by 5 bases and J by 6 bases. CDR3 nucleotide sequence: TGTGCCAGCAGCACCCGGGACAGTCGGCCCGAGCAGTACTTC. This codes for CASSTRDSRPEQYF.

The chain combines TRBV25-1 with TRBJ1-1, with D maybe TRBD1 (6 bases). The CDR3 covers 16 residues. Trimming took 3 bases from V and 1 from J, leaving 15 bases between them. Germline V gives CDR1 MGHDK, CDR2 SYGVNS. CDR3: CASSERGGGENTEAFF. In DNA, the CDR3 is TGTGCCAGCAGTGAGCGGGGAGGGGGAGAGAACACTGAAGCTTTCTTT.